The entry below gives a single T cell receptor beta chain sequence along with its context. Antigen specificity is unknown. One end of the junction does not line up with germline, which may come from a read error. This CDR3 has 14 residues. From germline, CDR1 is SEHNR and CDR2 FQNEAQ (reference sequence). TCRdb reprocessed the multiplex PCR reads via MiXCR and lists one record per CDR3 protein. The data show roughly 110,000 distinct CDR3 sequences, 30% seen once. Samples came from axillary lymph nodes draining the breast cancer. The sample originates from a study of breast tumors, draining lymph nodes, adjacent tissues. Points from the study as a whole: Tumor and nontumor repertoires were significantly more similar in luminal-like than in basal-like breast cancer. Data fit most tumor T cells coming from lymph node, expanding in tumor. Tumor repertoires ranked between lymph nodes and nontumor tissue in diversity, with V and J gene preferences. Tumor T cell lymph node origin was a supported hypothesis, not proven.

The receptor's source is a female donor with breast cancer. Some clones in this sample may be carry-over from other donors' samples. The chain employs TRBV7-9 and TRBJ2-7, with D possibly matching TRBD2 (6 bases). The specimen sequenced was axillary lymph node tissue. The chain's CDR3 is CASSTLGGPYEQYF. CDR3 in DNA: TGTGCCAGCAGCACCCTGGGAGGACCCTATGAGCAGTACTTC.